The subject of this entry is one T cell receptor beta chain. Antigen: not known. The data are from a study of T cell repertoires in cytomegalovirus infection. Study-wide background: An indication of both CMV infection and matching HLA type came from public TCR beta signatures. General observations from the study: CMV-specific HLA-C-restricted TCR beta clonotypes dominated the ex vivo response.

TCRdb passed the reads through MiXCR, listing each CDR3 protein once. The table records roughly 720,000 distinct CDR3 sequences, 35% to 40% of them present only once. Germline V gene lookup returns CDR1 SGHAT and CDR2 FQNNGV. J lost 4 bases, V lost 1 base, and 11 bases had no gene match. The CDR3 contains 19 residues. The J gene is TRBJ2-2, the V gene TRBV11-2, with 11 positions matching TRBD2. The TCR originated in a human donor in good health (CMV status not recorded). Some clones in this sample may be carry-over from other donors' samples. The sample was PBMCs. This chain's CDR3 is CASSLAHTASGRPTGELFF. The CDR3 DNA is TGTGCCAGCAGCTTAGCCCACACCGCTAGCGGGAGGCCCACCGGGGAGCTGTTTTTT.